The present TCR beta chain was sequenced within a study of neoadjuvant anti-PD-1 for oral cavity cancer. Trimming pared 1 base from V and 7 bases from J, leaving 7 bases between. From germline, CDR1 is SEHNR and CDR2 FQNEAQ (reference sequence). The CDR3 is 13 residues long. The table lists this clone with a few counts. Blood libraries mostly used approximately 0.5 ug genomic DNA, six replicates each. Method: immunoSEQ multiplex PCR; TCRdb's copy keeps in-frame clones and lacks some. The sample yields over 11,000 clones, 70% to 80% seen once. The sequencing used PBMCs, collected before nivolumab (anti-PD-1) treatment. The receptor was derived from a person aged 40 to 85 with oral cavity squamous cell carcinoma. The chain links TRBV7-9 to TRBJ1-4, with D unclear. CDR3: CASSLGLREKLFF. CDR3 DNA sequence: TGTGCCAGCAGCTTAGGATTACGTGAAAAACTGTTTTTT. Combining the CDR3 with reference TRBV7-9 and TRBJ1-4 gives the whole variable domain DTGVSQNPRHKITKRGQNVTFRCDPISEHNRLYWYRQTLGQGPEFLTYFQNEAQLEKSRLLSDRFSAERPKGSFSTLEIQRTEQGDSAMYLCASSLGLREKLFFGSGTQLSVL.